The source of this T cell receptor (beta chain) is a study of cytomegalovirus exposure and HLA in healthy donors. Of note for this clone: The antigen is unknown.

It was with 60 Vbeta and 13 Jbeta primers that the PCR ran. Sequencing used immunoSEQ multiplex PCR; TCRdb keeps in-frame clones, though not all of them. The sample holds 95,000 to 150,000 clones, 50% to 75% seen once. CDR1 MNHNS and CDR2 SASEGT come from the germline V gene. CDR3 length: 13 amino acids. The ends were cut back, 4 bases at V and 8 bases at J, with 12 bases in the middle. The study, taken as a whole, reports: Most CMV-associated TCR beta chains were later found to appear HLA-restricted. Sequences of the TCR beta chain were said to predict the HLA-A and HLA-B alleles of most subjects accurately.

The receptor was derived from a woman between 40 and 50 years old in good health and CMV-seropositive. The chain recombines TRBV6-1 with TRBJ2-1; possible D gene TRBD1, 5 bases. Specimen: PBMCs. CDR3 nucleotide sequence: TGTGCCAGCAGTGTGGATAGGGGCTATGAGCAGTTCTTC. Translating it yields CASSVDRGYEQFF.